This entry lists 8 T cell receptor beta chains sequenced from one sample in a study of regulatory T cells in long-lasting Graves disease. Time point here: newly diagnosed GD, antithyroid drugs for less than 3 months. The TCR library was made from RNA extracted from PBMCs. Assembly of TCR beta libraries relied on iRepertoire HTBI primers together with Arm-PCR of CDR3 regions. TCRdb re-called the multiplex PCR reads through MiXCR, storing one row per CDR3 protein. The sample gives approximately 350,000 distinct CDR3 sequences, around 15% of which show up once; 30% is in the top ten. The data were also submitted as part of a second study, on T cells in Graves' hyperthyroidism and ophthalmopathy.

Sequences were derived from peripheral blood mononuclear cells (PBMCs), sampled at new diagnosis, from a patient treated with antithyroid drugs. The source is a man between 40 and 49 years old with Graves disease.

V and J are TRBV9 and TRBJ2-3; 9 bases are shared with TRBD2. The V and J ends lost 4 bases and 6 bases, in that order; junction bases with no gene match: 9. The V gene's germline CDR1 is SGDLS and CDR2 YYNGEE. There are 15 residues in the CDR3. The DNA for the CDR3 is TGTGCCAGCAGCCCCGAGGCGGGGGGGCCTGATACGCAGTATTTT. Translation: CASSPEAGGPDTQYF.

The V and J genes are TRBV11-1 and TRBJ2-7; tentatively, D is TRBD2 (5 bases). CDR3 size: 14 residues. The V end was cut by 2 bases, the J end by 0 bases, with 8 bases between. Germline assignment: CDR1 SGHAT and CDR2 FQDESV (reference sequence). The CDR3 region is CASSLMRVSYEQYF. In nucleotides, the CDR3 is TGTGCCAGCAGCTTAATGCGGGTCTCCTACGAGCAGTACTTC.

This clonotype came up many times. The V call is TRBV30, the J call TRBJ2-1, with unresolved D. The CDR3 contains 11 residues. The V and J ends lost 2 bases and 9 bases respectively, with 8 bases between them. CDR1 and CDR2 from the germline V gene are GTSNPN and SVGIG (reference sequence). The CDR3, as DNA: TGTGCCTGGAGTAGGGATGGTGAGCAGTTCTTC. It translates to CAWSRDGEQFF.

The V call is TRBV12-3 or TRBV12-4, the J call TRBJ2-5, with D unclear. The CDR3 covers 14 residues. V was trimmed by 2 bases and J by 3 bases, leaving 10 bases between them. The CDR3, as DNA: TGTGCCAGCAGTTTAAGCTCGGAAAAAGAGACCCAGTACTTC. This encodes CASSLSSEKETQYF.

Ten or more counts support this clonotype. The genes are TRBV4-1 and TRBJ2-1, with D possibly TRBD2 on 7 matching bases. The CDR3 runs to 18 residues. CDR1 and CDR2 from the germline V gene are MGHRA and YSYEKL. Trimming pared 1 base from V and 4 bases from J, leaving 20 bases between. In DNA, the CDR3 is TGCGCCAGCAGCCAAGTAGGGGGAGGGCGAAGATGGTACAATGAGCAGTTCTTC. This encodes CASSQVGGGRRWYNEQFF.

The chain carries TRBV12-3 or TRBV12-4 and TRBJ2-2, with 8 bases matching TRBD1. The ends lost 5 bases at V and 7 bases at J; junction bases unmatched: 6. The CDR3 runs 14 residues. CDR3 sequence (DNA): TGTGCCAGCAGTACGACAGGGGTGAACGGGGAGCTGTTTTTT. Translated: CASSTTGVNGELFF.

This clonotype was recorded many times. A read error may account for a junction end that differs from germline. This sequence joins TRBV5-1 and TRBJ1-3; weak D call: TRBD1 (5 bases). This CDR3 comprises 15 residues. The germline gives CDR1 SGHRS, CDR2 YFSETQ. The CDR3 spells CASSLDSYSGNTIYF. CDR3 in DNA: TGTGCCAGCAGCTTAGACAGCTACTCTGGAAACACCATATATTTT.

This clonotype has only a few counts. The chain joins TRBV9 to TRBJ1-2; tentatively, D is TRBD1 (6 bases). This CDR3 is built from 13 residues. CDR1 and CDR2 from the germline V gene are SGDLS and YYNGEE. V lost 5 bases to trimming and J lost 8 bases, with 16 bases between them. As DNA, the CDR3 is TGTGCCAGCAGGCCTTGGACAGACGACGGCTACACCTTC. This sequence encodes CASRPWTDDGYTF.